These 17 T cell receptor beta chains were all obtained from the same sample, sequenced in a study of OX40 agonist ivuxolimab in advanced cancers. The protocol was immunoSEQ multiplex PCR, while the TCRdb copy is restricted to in-frame clones and leaves out a portion. The sample holds about 21,000 clones, 88% seen once. Sample: CD4+ or CD8+ T cells sorted from blood, taken in a trial of the OX40 agonist ivuxolimab. These receptors were obtained from an adult with an advanced solid tumor such as melanoma, head and neck, liver or kidney cancer.

The chain recombines TRBV7-8 with TRBJ2-1; 10 bases align to TRBD2. In germline, CDR1 is SGHVS, CDR2 FQNEAQ. There are 16 residues in the CDR3. V gave up 5 bases and J gave up 6 bases; unmatched junction bases: 10. CDR3 loop: CASSRPPGLASNEQFF. CDR3 bases: TGTGCCAGCAGCCGACCCCCGGGACTAGCGTCCAATGAGCAGTTCTTC.

This clone was seen more than once but under ten times. V usage is TRBV9 and J usage is TRBJ1-1; D remains ambiguous. Germline V CDR1 and CDR2: SGDLS, YYNGEE. Between the trimmed V and J ends, which lost 0 bases and 3 bases, there was a span of 9 bases. The CDR3 spans 14 residues. The CDR3 sequence: CASSVGGVDTEAFF. DNA for the CDR3: TGTGCCAGCAGCGTAGGTGGAGTGGACACTGAAGCTTTCTTT.

The rearrangement joins TRBV14 to TRBJ2-7, with 8 nucleotides matching TRBD1. The CDR3 extends over 15 amino acids. The trim removed 4 bases at V and 4 bases at J, leaving 9 bases unmatched. CDR1 and CDR2 from the germline V gene are SGHDN and FVKESK. DNA of the CDR3: TGTGCCAGCAGCCCGCGACAGGGGTATTCTTACGAGCAGTACTTC. Its translation is CASSPRQGYSYEQYF.

This clone is medium-sized by share. This chain connects TRBV21-1 to TRBJ2-2; the table's TRBD1 call for D was not verified on the DNA. TRBV21-1 is designated a pseudogene. The CDR3 runs 18 residues. The CDR3 bases are TGTGCCAGCAGCAAAGCAGATCCGGGACAGGCGAACACCGGGGAGCTGTTTTTT. Amino acids: CASSKADPGQANTGELFF.

V and J are TRBV11-3 and TRBJ2-5, with TRBD1 as a possible D gene (6 bases). Between the trimmed V and J ends, which lost 4 bases and 3 bases, there was a span of 9 bases. Germline V gene data show CDR1 as SGHNT and CDR2 as YENEEA. This CDR3 comprises 13 residues. CDR3: CASSSRQEETQYF. The CDR3 DNA follows: TGTGCCAGCAGCTCACGACAGGAAGAGACCCAGTACTTC.

The rearrangement uses TRBV19 and TRBJ1-2; D possibly corresponds to TRBD1 (5 bases). Trimming cost V 10 bases and J 8 bases, with 20 bases left between them. Germline V gene data show CDR1 as LNHDA and CDR2 as SQIVND (reference sequence). The CDR3 has 13 amino acids. The CDR3 loop reads CATTGTLVSGYTF. CDR3 sequence (DNA): TGTGCCACCACCGGGACCCTCGTTTCCGGCTACACCTTC.

This clone is a singleton in its sample. CDR3 in DNA: TGTGCCAGCAGTTACGGAGTCGGGGGGGATCAGCCCCAGCATTTT. This gives the protein CASSYGVGGDQPQHF. V gene TRBV6-6 combines with J gene TRBJ1-5; D possibly corresponds to TRBD1 (5 bases). Trimming shortened V by 2 bases and J by 5 bases, and 13 bases separated the two germline ends. The CDR3 length is 15 residues. The germline CDR1 and CDR2 sequences are MNHNY and SVGAGI (reference sequence).

The V call is TRBV19, the J call TRBJ1-1, with unresolved D. Trimming left V 1 base short and J 1 base short, with 4 bases between. CDR1 is LNHDA and CDR2 is SQIVND in the germline V gene (reference sequence). The CDR3 covers 13 residues. The CDR3 DNA sequence: TGTGCCAGTAGTATAGTCAAGAACACTGAAGCTTTCTTT. Encoded protein: CASSIVKNTEAFF.

The chain links TRBV27 to TRBJ2-7, with 11 positions matching TRBD1. V lost 6 bases to trimming and J lost 3 bases; unmatched junction nucleotides: 4. This CDR3 is built from 14 residues. From germline, CDR1 is MNHEY and CDR2 SMNVEV (reference sequence). The CDR3 is CASSRDRGFYEQYF. In DNA form, the CDR3 reads TGTGCCAGCAGCCGGGACAGGGGGTTCTACGAGCAGTACTTC.

The chain links TRBV7-8 to TRBJ2-5, with 13 nucleotides matching TRBD2. The CDR3 contains 16 residues. Germline CDR1 SGHVS, CDR2 FQNEAQ. Trimming took 5 bases from V and 5 from J; bases not matched to a gene: 8. The CDR3 is CASSPGLAGVVETQYF. CDR3 coding DNA: TGTGCCAGCAGCCCCGGACTAGCGGGGGTCGTGGAGACCCAGTACTTC.

The chain couples TRBV5-4 to TRBJ2-2, with D maybe TRBD2 (8 bases). The germline gives CDR1 SGHNT, CDR2 YYREEE (reference sequence). With 7 bases removed from V and 3 bases from J, the gap between germline ends came to 16 bases. CDR3 size: 15 residues. CDR3 nucleotide sequence: TGTGCCAGCCAGGGACAGCGGGAGCACACCGGGGAGCTGTTTTTT. This codes for CASQGQREHTGELFF.

The chain combines TRBV4-1 with TRBJ2-1; 9 bases are shared with TRBD2. Unmatched junction bases numbered 4, after V lost 4 bases and J lost 0 bases. CDR1 MGHRA and CDR2 YSYEKL come from the germline V gene. The CDR3 is 16 amino acids. The CDR3 loop is CASSPHSGSSYNEQFF. For the CDR3, the DNA is TGCGCCAGCAGCCCACATAGCGGGAGCTCCTACAATGAGCAGTTCTTC.

This rearrangement joins TRBV20-1 to TRBJ1-2; D uncertain. V gave up 2 bases and J gave up 8 bases, with 9 bases separating them. Per germline, CDR1 DFQATT and CDR2 SNEGSKA (reference sequence). This CDR3 contains 11 residues. The CDR3 region has the DNA TGCAGTGCTAGACAATCTCAGGGCTACACCTTC. Protein product: CSARQSQGYTF.

This clone has just one count. The rearrangement links TRBV9 to TRBJ2-7; D is perhaps TRBD1 (6 bases). The V gene lost 0 bases and the J gene lost 3 bases, with 19 bases spanning the gap. Germline-derived CDR1 and CDR2 are SGDLS and YYNGEE. This CDR3 region has 17 residues. The CDR3 spells CASSVASATGSSYEQYF. Here the CDR3 DNA reads TGTGCCAGCAGCGTAGCCTCCGCAACAGGGAGCAGCTACGAGCAGTACTTC.

The genes are TRBV6-5 and TRBJ1-1, with TRBD1 identical over 7 bases. Trimming removed 6 bases from V and 4 bases from J; junction bases left unmatched: 5. Germline-derived CDR1 and CDR2 are MNHEY and SVGAGI. The CDR3 runs to 13 residues. The CDR3 DNA is TGTGCCAGCAGGGCAACAGGGGCCACTGAAGCTTTCTTT. This codes for CASRATGATEAFF.

This clone was seen just once. The chain links TRBV6-1 to TRBJ2-5; a possible D gene is TRBD2 (6 bases). Germline V gives CDR1 MNHNS, CDR2 SASEGT. V shed 4 bases and J shed 2 bases, with 14 bases lying between them. This CDR3 is 15 amino acids long. CDR3 in DNA: TGTGCCAGCAGTGCGTACCTAGCGTTTCAAGAGACCCAGTACTTC. It translates to CASSAYLAFQETQYF.

V usage is TRBV4-1 and J usage is TRBJ1-1; perhaps TRBD1 as D (5 bases). The V gene's germline CDR1 is MGHRA and CDR2 YSYEKL. Trimming shortened V by 4 bases and J by 3 bases, and 12 bases separated the two germline ends. The CDR3 loop spans 14 amino acids. Written as DNA, the CDR3 is TGCGCCAGCAGCCCGGGACCTCATTACACTGAAGCTTTCTTT. This codes for CASSPGPHYTEAFF.